Presented here are 8 T cell receptor beta chains from one specimen sequenced in a study of response to subunit inactivated influenza vaccine (dated 2018 in TCRdb). The library came from RT-PCR. Sequencing took place on an Illumina HiSeq 2500. TCRdb reworked the public reads: Q25 trimming with fastp, MiXCR clone assembly, productive beta chains retained. Here each entry gathers all rows of one CDR3 protein and keeps the most common genes and DNA. This sample lists 500,000 to 600,000 distinct CDR3 sequences; 10% to 15% were detected once. The biggest ten clones account for approximately 14% of the sample. Reading the label with the study, this specimen's time point is: more than 35 days after influenza vaccine administration. The sequences come from PBMCs from blood, collected about 40 days after vaccination. Source of these receptors: a man in his fifties or sixties who received an inactivated influenza vaccine. Donor details come from another sample of the same person, matched by shared clones.

The J gene is TRBJ2-1, the V gene TRBV20-1; 8 bases match TRBD2. CDR1 and CDR2 from the germline V gene are DFQATT and SNEGSKA (reference sequence). V shed 0 bases, J shed 0 bases, and the junction held 7 bases outside the gene matches. The CDR3 has 17 residues. This CDR3 reads CSARDSSGTFSYNEQFF. The DNA for the CDR3 is TGCAGTGCTAGAGATAGTAGCGGGACCTTCTCCTACAATGAGCAGTTCTTC.

The rearrangement uses TRBV6-5 and TRBJ1-1; D unclear. Germline CDR1 and CDR2: MNHEY and SVGAGI. Deletions cut 0 bases from V and 0 bases from J, with 11 bases between. The CDR3 loop spans 16 amino acids. Here the CDR3 reads CASSYSGILMNTEAFF. For the CDR3, the DNA is TGTGCCAGCAGTTACTCAGGAATCCTTATGAACACTGAAGCTTTCTTT.

This clonotype was observed a handful of times. One junction end does not reproduce the germline sequence, and a read error may be involved. The chain links TRBV3-1 to TRBJ1-1; D not certain. Looked up from germline, CDR1 is LGHDT and CDR2 is YNNKEL (reference sequence). The CDR3 covers 14 residues. In DNA, the CDR3 is TGTGCCAGCAGCCAAGAGGCGGGCCGTCGAAAGCTGATCTTT. This sequence encodes CASSQEAGRRKLIF.

The V and J genes are TRBV28 and TRBJ2-1; the D gene could be TRBD1 or TRBD2 (6 bases each). V lost 6 bases and J lost 6, with 12 bases in between. The CDR3 contains 13 residues. The germline V gene has CDR1 MDHEN and CDR2 SYDVKM. This CDR3 reads CASRKGGSNEQFF. CDR3 DNA: TGTGCCAGCAGGAAGGGGGGCTCCAATGAGCAGTTCTTC.

The chain recombines TRBV13 with TRBJ2-5; 11 positions match TRBD1. The CDR3 runs 17 residues. Trimming took 5 bases from V and 5 from J; bases not matched to a gene: 13. The germline V gene encodes CDR1 PRHDT and CDR2 FYEKMQ (reference sequence). The CDR3 sequence is CASSHRIAGTGGETQYF. The CDR3, as DNA: TGTGCCAGCAGCCACCGTATAGCCGGGACAGGGGGGGAGACCCAGTACTTC.

This clonotype was found many times. This chain uses TRBV20-1 with TRBJ2-1; 9 bases map to TRBD1. Losses at the gene ends were 5 bases for V and 7 bases for J; bases not matched to a gene: 6. This CDR3 has 13 residues. CDR1 and CDR2 from the germline V gene are DFQATT and SNEGSKA (reference sequence). CDR3 sequence reads: CSARKQGANEQFF. The CDR3 DNA follows: TGCAGTGCTCGCAAACAGGGGGCAAATGAGCAGTTCTTC.

This clonotype was found a few times. The CDR3 region has the DNA TGCAGTGCTAGAGGACCCTCCTACGAGCAGTACTTC. Protein: CSARGPSYEQYF. This rearrangement joins TRBV20-1 to TRBJ2-7, with D unclear. CDR1 is DFQATT and CDR2 is SNEGSKA in the germline V gene (reference sequence). Trimming removed 1 base at V and 0 bases at J, with 4 bases between. The CDR3 is 12 amino acids.

The chain combines TRBV7-8 with TRBJ2-1; 7 bases align to TRBD2. The CDR3 covers 15 residues. V lost 4 bases to trimming and J lost 6 bases; unmatched junction nucleotides: 9. CDR1 SGHVS and CDR2 FQNEAQ come from the germline V gene. DNA for the CDR3: TGTGCCAGCAGCTCGTCGGGTGGGAGGGTCAATGAGCAGTTCTTC. Protein product: CASSSSGGRVNEQFF.